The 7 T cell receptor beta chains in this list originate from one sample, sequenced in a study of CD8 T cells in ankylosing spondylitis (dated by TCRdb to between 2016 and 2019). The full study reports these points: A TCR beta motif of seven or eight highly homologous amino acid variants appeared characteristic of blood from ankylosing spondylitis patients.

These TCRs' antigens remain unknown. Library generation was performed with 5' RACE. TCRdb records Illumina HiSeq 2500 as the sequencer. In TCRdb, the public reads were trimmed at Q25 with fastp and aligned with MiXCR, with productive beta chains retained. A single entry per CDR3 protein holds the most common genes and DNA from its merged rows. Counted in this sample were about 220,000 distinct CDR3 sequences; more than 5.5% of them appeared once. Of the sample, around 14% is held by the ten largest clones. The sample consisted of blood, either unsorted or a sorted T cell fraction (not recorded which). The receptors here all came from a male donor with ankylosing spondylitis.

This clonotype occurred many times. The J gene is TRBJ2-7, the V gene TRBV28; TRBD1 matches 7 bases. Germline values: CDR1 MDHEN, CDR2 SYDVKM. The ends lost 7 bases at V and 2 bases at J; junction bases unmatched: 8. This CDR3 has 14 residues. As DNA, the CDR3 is TGTGCCAGCACTTTCGGGACAGCACCCTACGAGCAGTACTTC. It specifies CASTFGTAPYEQYF.

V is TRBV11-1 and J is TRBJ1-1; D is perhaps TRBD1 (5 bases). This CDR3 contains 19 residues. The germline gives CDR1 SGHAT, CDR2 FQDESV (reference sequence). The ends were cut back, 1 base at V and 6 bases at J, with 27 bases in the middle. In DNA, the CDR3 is TGTGCCAGCAGCTTAGAAGGTCCGGACATCACATCGAATGGGGCTGAAGCTTTCTTT. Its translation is CASSLEGPDITSNGAEAFF.

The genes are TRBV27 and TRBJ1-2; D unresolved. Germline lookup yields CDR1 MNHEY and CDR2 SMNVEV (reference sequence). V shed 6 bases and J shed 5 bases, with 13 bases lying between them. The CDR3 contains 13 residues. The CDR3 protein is CASSPGLLYGYTF. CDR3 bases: TGTGCCAGCAGCCCCGGACTGCTGTATGGCTACACCTTC.

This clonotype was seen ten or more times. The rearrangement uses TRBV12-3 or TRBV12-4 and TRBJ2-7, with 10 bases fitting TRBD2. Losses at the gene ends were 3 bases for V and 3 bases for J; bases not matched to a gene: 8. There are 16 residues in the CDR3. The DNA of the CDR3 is TGTGCCAGCAGTTTTAGGGCTAGCGGGAGAGACTACGAGCAGTACTTC. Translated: CASSFRASGRDYEQYF.

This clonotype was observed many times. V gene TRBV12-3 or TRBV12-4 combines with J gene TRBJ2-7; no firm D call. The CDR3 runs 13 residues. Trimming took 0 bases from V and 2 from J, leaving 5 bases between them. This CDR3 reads CASSLAVAYEQYF. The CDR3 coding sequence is TGTGCCAGCAGTTTAGCGGTAGCCTACGAGCAGTACTTC.

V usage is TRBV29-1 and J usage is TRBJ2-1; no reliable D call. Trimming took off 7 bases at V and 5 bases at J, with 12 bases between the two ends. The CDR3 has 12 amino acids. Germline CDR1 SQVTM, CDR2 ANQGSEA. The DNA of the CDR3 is TGCAGCGCCAGGCAGATAAACAATGAGCAGTTCTTC. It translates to CSARQINNEQFF.

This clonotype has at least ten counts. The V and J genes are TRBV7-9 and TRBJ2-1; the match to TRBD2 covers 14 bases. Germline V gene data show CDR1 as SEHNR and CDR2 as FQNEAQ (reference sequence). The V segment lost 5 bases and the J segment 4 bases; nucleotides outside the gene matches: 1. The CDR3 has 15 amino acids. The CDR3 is CASSRTSGRYNEQFF. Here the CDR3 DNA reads TGTGCCAGCAGCAGGACTAGCGGGAGGTACAATGAGCAGTTCTTC.